Following are 11 T cell receptor beta chains from one sample sequenced in a study of Ad26.COV2.S vaccination and SARS-CoV-2 variants. Only in-frame clones appear in the TCRdb table, and some are missing; sequencing was by immunoSEQ multiplex PCR. The sample lists some 640,000 clones, 89% occurring once. Stated treatment: 15 to 20 received Ad26.COV2.S at low or high dose, single or two shots; roughly five received placebo; per-sample allocation not given. Collection of the samples took place on day 63 after the first injection of vaccine or placebo. The source material was peripheral blood, sampled in a trial of Ad26.COV2.S vaccine versus placebo. The receptor source for this set is a person aged 18 to 59 who received the Ad26.COV2.S COVID-19 vaccine or a placebo.

CDR3 coding DNA: TGTGCCACCAGTGACGAAGGACAGGGCATTGGCAATGAGCAGTTCTTC. It yields the protein CATSDEGQGIGNEQFF. The chain has TRBV24-1 and TRBJ2-1, with TRBD1 matching 8 bases. Germline V CDR1 and CDR2: KGHDR, SFDVKD. The CDR3 totals 16 residues. Trimming cost V 4 bases and J 6 bases; bases outside gene matches: 10.

The chain joins TRBV5-6 to TRBJ2-7; D may match TRBD1 or TRBD2 (5 bases each). The CDR3 consists of 13 residues. Deletions cut 4 bases from V and 4 bases from J, with 12 bases between. Germline CDR1 is SGHDT and CDR2 is YYEEEE. CDR3 in DNA: TGTGCCAGCAGCGGGACGGGGTCTTACGAGCAGTACTTC. Translating gives CASSGTGSYEQYF.

The V call is TRBV29-1, the J call TRBJ1-1; a weak D match, TRBD1 (6 bases). The CDR3 runs 12 residues. V was pared by 3 bases and J by 8 bases, with 13 bases between. The germline gives CDR1 SQVTM, CDR2 ANQGSEA. The CDR3 sequence: CSVEEGHREAFF. The CDR3 DNA is TGCAGCGTTGAGGAGGGACATCGAGAAGCTTTCTTT.

The CDR3 region is CASSQEKRERYTF. The CDR3, as DNA: TGTGCCAGCAGCCAAGAGAAGAGGGAAAGGTACACCTTC. This chain connects TRBV3-1 (or the pseudogene TRBV3-2) to TRBJ1-2, with D unclear. CDR3 size: 13 residues. In germline, CDR1 is LGHDT, CDR2 YNNKEL (reference sequence). V shed 0 bases and J shed 11 bases, with 13 bases lying between them.

Note on this clone: This may come from a read error, since a much larger clone is one base off. V and J are TRBV27 and TRBJ2-7, with TRBD1 identical over 10 bases. CDR1 is MNHEY, CDR2 SMNVEV, per germline (reference sequence). The CDR3 has 13 amino acids. After removal of 6 bases from V and 3 bases from J, the junction contained 2 bases not matched to a gene. CDR3 residues: CASSRDRGYEQYF. DNA for the CDR3: TGTGCCAGCAGCCGGGACAGGGGCTACGAGCAGTACTTC.

This chain links TRBV3-1 (or the pseudogene TRBV3-2) with TRBJ1-5, with D perhaps matching TRBD1 (6 bases). CDR1 and CDR2 (germline): LGHDT, YNNKEL (reference sequence). The CDR3 spans 14 residues. Trimming removed 4 bases from V and 0 bases from J, with 7 bases in between. CDR3 residues: CASSLGASNQPQHF. The CDR3 nucleotides are TGTGCCAGCAGCCTGGGGGCTAGCAATCAGCCCCAGCATTTT.

This clone appeared a single time. This chain uses TRBV7-3 with TRBJ2-5; D ambiguous. Germline V gene sequence: CDR1 SGHTA, CDR2 FQGTGA. The CDR3 spans 14 residues. V was clipped by 1 base and J by 0 bases, with 6 bases between them. CDR3 residues: CASSLNPDQETQYF. CDR3 DNA sequence: TGTGCCAGCAGCTTAAATCCCGACCAAGAGACCCAGTACTTC.

The chain links TRBV10-1 to TRBJ2-5, with 7 bases matching TRBD1. The CDR3 sequence is 14 residues long. Losses at the gene ends were 2 bases for V and 1 base for J; bases not matched to a gene: 1. The germline gives CDR1 WNHNN, CDR2 SYGVQD (reference sequence). Written as DNA, the CDR3 is TGCGCCAGCAGTGAGGACAGGGCCCAAGAGACCCAGTACTTC. Translating gives CASSEDRAQETQYF.

The chain employs TRBV27 and TRBJ1-2, with 10 bases identical to TRBD1. V was pared by 8 bases and J by 5 bases, with 5 bases of the junction left unmatched. This CDR3 comprises 13 residues. Looked up from germline, CDR1 is MNHEY and CDR2 is SMNVEV (reference sequence). This CDR3 is CASSDRGQYGYTF. The CDR3 DNA reads TGTGCCAGCTCTGACAGGGGGCAGTATGGCTACACCTTC.

The chain links TRBV10-3 to TRBJ1-1; no clear D gene. The germline V and J ends were trimmed by 10 bases and 1 base, with 7 bases remaining between them. The germline V gene has CDR1 ENHRY and CDR2 SYGVKD. CDR3 length equals 11 residues. In DNA form, the CDR3 reads TGTGCCACCCTACAGAACACTGAAGCTTTCTTT. Its translation: CATLQNTEAFF.

The chain has TRBV20-1 and TRBJ1-1; D is uncertain. The CDR3 is 10 residues long. Germline V gene data show CDR1 as DFQATT and CDR2 as SNEGSKA (reference sequence). Trimming took 6 bases from V and 6 from J, leaving 8 bases between them. The CDR3 DNA follows: TGCAGTGCGGTTGGGGCTGAAGCTTTCTTT. Its translation is CSAVGAEAFF.